The 23 T cell receptor beta chains given below trace back to one sample, sequenced in a study of T cell responses to AZD1222 COVID-19 vaccine. The data were produced by immunoSEQ multiplex PCR, yet TCRdb's version contains in-frame clones alone and is incomplete. The sample has 90,000 to 120,000 clones; approximately 89% are singletons. The input for sequencing was peripheral blood, taken on day 0 of AZD1222 vaccination. The source of these receptors is an adult in good health.

This rearrangement joins TRBV10-3 to TRBJ2-2; 7 nucleotides line up with TRBD2. The CDR3 loop spans 15 amino acids. V shed 7 bases, J shed 7 bases, and the junction held 12 bases outside the gene matches. The germline V gene encodes CDR1 ENHRY and CDR2 SYGVKD. The CDR3 reads CAIKGTSDLGGELFF. CDR3 DNA: TGTGCCATCAAGGGCACTAGCGATTTGGGCGGGGAGCTGTTTTTT.

The chain couples TRBV6-8 to TRBJ1-5, with a tentative D call TRBD1 (6 bases). V gave up 4 bases and J gave up 6 bases, with 22 bases separating them. Germline V CDR1 and CDR2: MNHGY, SAAAGT. This CDR3 contains 17 residues. The CDR3 bases are TGTGCCAGCAGTTCCGCCTTAACAGGGCTTCTAGGTCAGCCCCAGCATTTT. This codes for CASSSALTGLLGQPQHF.

The genes are TRBV29-1 and TRBJ1-2, with 7 nucleotides matching TRBD1. The trim removed 8 bases at V and 8 bases at J, leaving 11 bases unmatched. Germline V lookup: CDR1 SQVTM, CDR2 ANQGSEA. CDR3 length: 12 amino acids. The CDR3 DNA reads TGCAGCCTAGAGTCAGGGGGTGCCGGCTACACCTTC. This sequence encodes CSLESGGAGYTF.

This rearrangement joins TRBV2 to TRBJ1-4; D uncertain. The CDR3 runs 13 residues. Per germline, CDR1 SNHLY and CDR2 FYNNEI. The ends were cut back, 8 bases at V and 7 bases at J, with 14 bases in the middle. DNA for the CDR3: TGTGCCAGCTATTCGGGGTCAACTGAAAAACTGTTTTTT. As protein: CASYSGSTEKLFF.

The chain carries TRBV7-3 and TRBJ2-7; D unresolved. Trimming took 8 bases from V and 5 from J, leaving 16 bases between them. CDR1 and CDR2 (germline): SGHTA, FQGTGA. This CDR3 region has 13 residues. CDR3 DNA: TGTGCCAGCGGACCTACGGCAGGCCACGAGCAGTACTTC. Its protein product is CASGPTAGHEQYF.

This clone was counted a single time. The V gene is TRBV28, the J gene TRBJ1-1, with 7 nucleotides matching TRBD1. From germline, CDR1 is MDHEN and CDR2 SYDVKM. V shed 3 bases and J 8 bases; nucleotides not matched to a gene: 9. The CDR3 sequence is 14 residues long. The CDR3 DNA reads TGTGCCAGCAGTTTGCAGGGGGTACCAATGGAAGCTTTCTTT. Amino acid sequence: CASSLQGVPMEAFF.

The chain employs TRBV28 and TRBJ2-5; TRBD2 agrees at 7 bases. The CDR3 extends over 14 amino acids. V shed 6 bases and J 0 bases; nucleotides not matched to a gene: 4. In germline, CDR1 is MDHEN, CDR2 SYDVKM. The CDR3 nucleotides read TGTGCCAGCAGCTCCGGGAGGTACCAAGAGACCCAGTACTTC. Protein product: CASSSGRYQETQYF. The complete variable domain, with remaining parts taken from reference TRBV28 and TRBJ2-5, reads DVKVTQSSRYLVKRTGEKVFLECVQDMDHENMFWYRQDPGLGLRLIYFSYDVKMKEKGDIPEGYSVSREKKERFSLILESASTNQTSMYLCASSSGRYQETQYFGPGTRLLVL.

The genes are TRBV7-9 and TRBJ2-7; 9 nucleotides line up with TRBD1. V gave up 7 bases and J gave up 4 bases; unmatched junction bases: 11. Per germline, CDR1 SEHNR and CDR2 FQNEAQ (reference sequence). The CDR3 extends over 15 amino acids. The CDR3 loop is CASNPRGQGRYEQYF. As DNA, the CDR3 is TGTGCCAGCAACCCGAGGGGACAGGGAAGATACGAGCAGTACTTC.

The gene calls are TRBV4-3 and TRBJ2-1; possible D gene TRBD1, 5 bases. Germline V gene data show CDR1 as LGHNA and CDR2 as YSLEER. Between the trimmed V and J ends, which lost 1 base and 4 bases, there was a span of 11 bases. CDR3 size: 15 residues. CDR3 DNA sequence: TGCGCCAGCAGCCAAGCAGACAGCCAGTACAATGAGCAGTTCTTC. Amino acids: CASSQADSQYNEQFF.

Comments on this clone: With a much larger clone just one base away, this may be a read error. This chain uses TRBV6-5 with TRBJ1-1, with no clear D. In germline, CDR1 is MNHEY, CDR2 SVGAGI. The CDR3 extends over 11 amino acids. The V gene lost 5 bases and the J gene lost 3 bases, with 4 bases spanning the gap. The CDR3 DNA follows: TGTGCCAGCAGTAGGGACACTGAAGCTTTCTTT. Its protein product is CASSRDTEAFF.

The CDR3 loop is CASSLMGGMNTEAFF. The DNA for the CDR3 is TGTGCCAGCAGCTTGATGGGGGGGATGAACACTGAAGCTTTCTTT. V and J are TRBV7-3 and TRBJ1-1; D might be TRBD1 (5 bases). Germline loops: CDR1 SGHTA, CDR2 FQGTGA. The CDR3 is 15 residues long. V was cut by 3 bases and J by 0 bases, with 11 bases left in between.

The gene calls are TRBV5-6 and TRBJ2-1, with TRBD2 matching 12 bases. With V trimmed by 3 bases and J by 9 bases, 7 bases remained unmatched. Per the germline V gene, CDR1 is SGHDT and CDR2 is YYEEEE. This CDR3 has 15 amino acids. The CDR3 DNA sequence: TGTGCCAGCAGCTCTCTAGCGGGGGGGCCGAGTGAGCAGTTCTTC. Translating it yields CASSSLAGGPSEQFF. The full variable domain, completed using reference TRBV5-6 and TRBJ2-1, is DAGVTQSPTHLIKTRGQQVTLRCSPKSGHDTVSWYQQALGQGPQFIFQYYEEEERQRGNFPDRFSGHQFPNYSSELNVNALLLGDSALYLCASSSLAGGPSEQFFGPGTRLTVL.

The chain joins TRBV19 to TRBJ1-1; 7 bases are a match to TRBD1. The CDR3 spans 14 residues. Trimming took 5 bases from V and 4 from J; bases not matched to a gene: 7. The germline CDR1 and CDR2 sequences are LNHDA and SQIVND (reference sequence). The CDR3 coding sequence is TGTGCCAGTAGTCCGGGGACAGAATTCACTGAAGCTTTCTTT. This gives the protein CASSPGTEFTEAFF.

The J gene is TRBJ2-5, the V gene TRBV5-1; D might be TRBD1 or TRBD2, each matching 5 bases. With 2 bases removed from V and 7 bases from J, the gap between germline ends came to 12 bases. The CDR3 totals 13 residues. In germline, CDR1 is SGHRS, CDR2 YFSETQ. In DNA form, the CDR3 reads TGCGCCAGCAGCTTTGTGGGGGATCCGACCCAGTACTTC. Its translation is CASSFVGDPTQYF.

The chain links TRBV18 to TRBJ1-1; tentative D call: TRBD1 (6 bases). The CDR3 spans 15 residues. With 6 bases removed from V and 3 bases from J, the gap between germline ends came to 17 bases. CDR1 and CDR2 from the germline V gene are KGHSH and LQKENI. Here the CDR3 reads CASSKDQGPDTEAFF. The CDR3 DNA follows: TGTGCCAGCTCCAAAGACCAGGGGCCCGACACTGAAGCTTTCTTT. The whole variable domain, filled in from reference TRBV18 and TRBJ1-1, reads NAGVMQNPRHLVRRRGQEARLRCSPMKGHSHVYWYRQLPEEGLKFMVYLQKENIIDESGMPKERFSAEFPKEGPSILRIQQVVRGDSAAYFCASSKDQGPDTEAFFGQGTRLTVV.

The chain combines TRBV30 with TRBJ2-7; 10 bases align to TRBD2. The end of the DNA is better explained by TRBJ2-1, so the J call may be wrong. The CDR3 has 15 amino acids. Looked up from germline, CDR1 is GTSNPN and CDR2 is SVGIG (reference sequence). Written as DNA, the CDR3 is TGTGCCTGGGGGATACCTAGCGGGGGTTACAATGAGCAGTTCTTC. Amino acids: CAWGIPSGGYNEQFF.

The chain combines TRBV5-1 with TRBJ1-6; TRBD1 is a possible D gene (6 bases). CDR3 length equals 18 residues. In germline, CDR1 is SGHRS, CDR2 YFSETQ. Between the trimmed V and J ends, which lost 1 base and 0 bases, there was a span of 14 bases. The CDR3 is CASSLQSLDSSYNSPLHF. CDR3 nucleotide sequence: TGCGCCAGCAGCTTGCAATCCTTGGACAGCTCCTATAATTCACCCCTCCACTTT.

The V gene is TRBV5-1, the J gene TRBJ2-2; 7 bases agree with TRBD2. The CDR3 loop spans 16 amino acids. J gave up 2 bases and V 4 bases, and 8 bases lay outside the gene matches. CDR1 and CDR2 (germline): SGHRS, YFSETQ. CDR3 sequence (DNA): TGCGCCAGCAGCAGCGCCGGGACTACTAACACCGGGGAGCTGTTTTTT. Amino acid sequence: CASSSAGTTNTGELFF.

This chain connects TRBV4-2 to TRBJ2-3; 8 nucleotides agree with TRBD2. With V trimmed by 2 bases and J by 6 bases, 10 bases remained unmatched. CDR1 LGHNA and CDR2 YNFKEQ come from the germline V gene. This CDR3 region has 16 residues. Here the CDR3 DNA reads TGTGCCAGCAGCCAAATATCACCAGCGGGGGAGGATACGCAGTATTTT. It specifies CASSQISPAGEDTQYF.

The V and J genes are TRBV12-5 and TRBJ2-1, with unresolved D. V lost 0 bases and J lost 0, with 9 bases in between. This CDR3 is 16 amino acids long. Germline-derived CDR1 and CDR2 are LGHNT and FRNRAP. The DNA of the CDR3 is TGTGCTAGTGGTTTGGTAATATCTACCTCCTACAATGAGCAGTTCTTC. Its protein is CASGLVISTSYNEQFF. Based on the CDR3 plus reference TRBV12-5 and TRBJ2-1, the full variable domain is DARVTQTPRHKVTEMGQEVTMRCQPILGHNTVFWYRQTMMQGLELLAYFRNRAPLDDSGMPKDRFSAEMPDATLATLKIQPSEPRDSAVYFCASGLVISTSYNEQFFGPGTRLTVL.

The rearrangement uses TRBV18 and TRBJ2-5; D call uncertain. CDR1 and CDR2 from the germline V gene are KGHSH and LQKENI. The V gene lost 2 bases and the J gene lost 3 bases, with 4 bases spanning the gap. CDR3 length: 12 residues. CDR3 DNA: TGTGCCAGCTCACCATTAGAAGAGACCCAGTACTTC. Its protein product is CASSPLEETQYF. The variable domain in full, with the rest retrieved from reference TRBV18 and TRBJ2-5, is NAGVMQNPRHLVRRRGQEARLRCSPMKGHSHVYWYRQLPEEGLKFMVYLQKENIIDESGMPKERFSAEFPKEGPSILRIQQVVRGDSAAYFCASSPLEETQYFGPGTRLLVL.

The CDR3 is CASSESSFYTLWNEQFF. The CDR3 bases are TGTGCCAGCAGTGAATCGAGCTTCTACACTCTTTGGAATGAGCAGTTCTTC. The rearrangement uses TRBV6-1 and TRBJ2-1; D gene unclear. The CDR3 has 17 residues. V lost 2 bases and J 7 bases, leaving 21 bases between the germline ends. Per germline, CDR1 MNHNS and CDR2 SASEGT.

CDR3 in amino acids: CASSPPQGTHREQYF. For the CDR3, the DNA is TGTGCCAGCTCACCACCTCAGGGGACTCATCGCGAGCAGTACTTC. The genes are TRBV18 and TRBJ2-7; D could derive from TRBD1 or TRBD2 (6 bases each). V gave up 0 bases and J gave up 6 bases, with 15 bases separating them. The germline V gene encodes CDR1 KGHSH and CDR2 LQKENI. The CDR3 length is 15 residues.